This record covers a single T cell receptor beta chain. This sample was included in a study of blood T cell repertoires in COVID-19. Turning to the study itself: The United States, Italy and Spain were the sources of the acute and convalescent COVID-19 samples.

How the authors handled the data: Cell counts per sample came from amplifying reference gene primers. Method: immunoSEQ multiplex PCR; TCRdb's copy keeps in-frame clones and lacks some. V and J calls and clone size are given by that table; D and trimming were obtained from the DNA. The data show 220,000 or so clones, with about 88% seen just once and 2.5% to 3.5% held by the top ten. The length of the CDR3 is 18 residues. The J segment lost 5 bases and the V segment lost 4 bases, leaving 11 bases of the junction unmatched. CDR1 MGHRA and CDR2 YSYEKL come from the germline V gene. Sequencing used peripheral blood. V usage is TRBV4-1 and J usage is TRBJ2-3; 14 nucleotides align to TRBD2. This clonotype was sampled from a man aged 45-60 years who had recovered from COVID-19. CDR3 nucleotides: TGCGCCAGCAGCCCCCCCGGACTAGCGGGAGGCCGGCAAGATACGCAGTATTTT. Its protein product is CASSPPGLAGGRQDTQYF.